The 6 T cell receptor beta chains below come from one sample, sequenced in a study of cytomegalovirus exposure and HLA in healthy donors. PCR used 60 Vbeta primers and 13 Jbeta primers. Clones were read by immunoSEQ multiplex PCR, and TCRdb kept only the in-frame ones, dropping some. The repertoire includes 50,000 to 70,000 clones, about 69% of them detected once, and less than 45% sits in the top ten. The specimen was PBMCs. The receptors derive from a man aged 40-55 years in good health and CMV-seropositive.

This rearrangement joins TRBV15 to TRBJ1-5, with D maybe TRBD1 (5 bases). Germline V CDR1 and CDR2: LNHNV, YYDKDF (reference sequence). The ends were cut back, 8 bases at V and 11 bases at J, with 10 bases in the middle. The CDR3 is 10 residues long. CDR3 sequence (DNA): TGTGCCACCCACAGGTGGACCCAGCATTTT. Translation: CATHRWTQHF.

The CDR3: CASSQEARGNTEAFF. CDR3 DNA: TGTGCCAGCAGCCAAGAGGCTCGCGGTAACACTGAAGCTTTCTTT. The chain combines TRBV4-2 with TRBJ1-1; D is uncertain. Trimming pared 0 bases from V and 2 bases from J, leaving 10 bases between. This CDR3 has 15 residues. From germline, CDR1 is LGHNA and CDR2 YNFKEQ.

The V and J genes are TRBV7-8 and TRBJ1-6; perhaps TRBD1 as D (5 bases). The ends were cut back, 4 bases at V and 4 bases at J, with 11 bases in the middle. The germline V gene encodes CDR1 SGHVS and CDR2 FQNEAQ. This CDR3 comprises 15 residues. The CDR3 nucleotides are TGTGCCAGCAGCTCGCGGACACGTTATAATTCACCCCTCCACTTT. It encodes CASSSRTRYNSPLHF. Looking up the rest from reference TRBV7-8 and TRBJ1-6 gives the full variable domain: GAGVSQSPRYKVAKRGQDVALRCDPISGHVSLFWYQQALGQGPEFLTYFQNEAQLDKSGLPSDRFFAERPEGSVSTLKIQRTQQEDSAVYLCASSSRTRYNSPLHFGNGTRLTVT.

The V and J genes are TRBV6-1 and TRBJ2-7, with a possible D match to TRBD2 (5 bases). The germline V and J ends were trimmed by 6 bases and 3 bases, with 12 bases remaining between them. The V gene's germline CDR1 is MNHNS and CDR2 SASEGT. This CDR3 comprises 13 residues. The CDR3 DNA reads TGTGCCAGCAGCGTGGCGGGCTTCTACGAGCAGTACTTC. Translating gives CASSVAGFYEQYF.

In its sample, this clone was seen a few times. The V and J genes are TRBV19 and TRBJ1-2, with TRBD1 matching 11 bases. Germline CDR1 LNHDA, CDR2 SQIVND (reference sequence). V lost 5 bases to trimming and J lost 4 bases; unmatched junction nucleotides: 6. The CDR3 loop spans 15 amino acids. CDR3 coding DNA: TGTGCCAGTAGTCCAGGGACAGGGGGAGGCTATGGCTACACCTTC. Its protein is CASSPGTGGGYGYTF.

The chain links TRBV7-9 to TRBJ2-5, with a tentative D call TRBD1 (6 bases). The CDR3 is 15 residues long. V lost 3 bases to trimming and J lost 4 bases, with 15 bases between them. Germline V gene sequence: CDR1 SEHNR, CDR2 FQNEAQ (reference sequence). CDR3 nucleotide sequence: TGTGCCAGCAGCTTCGCCCACAGGGACGGAGAGACCCAGTACTTC. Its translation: CASSFAHRDGETQYF.